The clone carrying this TCR beta chain turned up a few times. The source of the sample is a study of regulatory T cells in long-lasting Graves disease. CDR3-region Arm-PCR and iRepertoire HTBI primers produced the TCR beta libraries. TCRdb redid the calling of the multiplex PCR reads with MiXCR, one entry per CDR3 protein. The sample includes more than 300,000 distinct CDR3 sequences, under 20% of them seen just once. CDR3 size: 14 residues. The germline V gene encodes CDR1 SNHLY and CDR2 FYNNEI. The trim removed 8 bases at V and 2 bases at J, leaving 5 bases unmatched. Time point specified: newly diagnosed GD, antithyroid drugs for less than 3 months. From RNA extracted from PBMCs, the TCR library was made. The same sample was also used in a study of T cells in Graves' hyperthyroidism and ophthalmopathy. That publication notes: The study used the HTBI primer set for a first-round RT-PCR of the TCR CDR3.

This receptor was taken from a woman between 18 and 30 years old with Graves disease. This rearrangement joins TRBV2 to TRBJ1-4; TRBD1 matches 7 bases. Sample: peripheral blood mononuclear cells (PBMCs), taken at new diagnosis, from a patient treated with antithyroid drugs. The CDR3 DNA reads as TGTGCCAGCCTGGGAGGGGGCACTAATGAAAAACTGTTTTTT. Amino acids: CASLGGGTNEKLFF. Full variable domain (rest looked up from reference TRBV2 and TRBJ1-4): EPEVTQTPSHQVTQMGQEVILRCVPISNHLYFYWYRQILGQKVEFLVSFYNNEISEKSEIFDDQFSVERPDGSNFTLKIRSTKLEDSAMYFCASLGGGTNEKLFFGSGTQLSVL.